The 6 T cell receptor beta chains reported below all come from one sample, sequenced in a study of T-cell memory formation after mild COVID-19. TCRdb re-derived calls from the 5' RACE reads in MiXCR, one entry per CDR3 protein. The sample lists around 4,000 distinct CDR3 sequences, around 16% occurring once. The sequenced material came from PBMCs or a T cell subset sorted from them (not recorded which). These receptors originate from an adult who had mild COVID-19 (a few samples of this study predate the infection). Cell type and time point are not known.

The J gene is TRBJ2-5, the V gene TRBV7-3, with 9 bases that match TRBD2. Germline V gene data show CDR1 as SGHTA and CDR2 as FQGTGA. The J segment lost 2 bases and the V segment lost 5 bases, leaving 6 bases of the junction unmatched. CDR3 length equals 15 residues. The CDR3 loop is CASSIGLARQETQYF. The CDR3 region has the DNA TGTGCCAGCAGCATTGGACTAGCGCGTCAAGAGACCCAGTACTTC. Full variable domain (outside the CDR3, taken from reference TRBV7-3 and TRBJ2-5): GAGVSQTPSNKVTEKGKYVELRCDPISGHTALYWYRQSLGQGPEFLIYFQGTGAADDSGLPNDRFFAVRPEGSVSTLKIQRTERGDSAVYLCASSIGLARQETQYFGPGTRLLVL.

This clonotype showed up many times. The chain employs TRBV6-5 and TRBJ1-6; D might be TRBD1 (6 bases). The CDR3 contains 14 residues. V was shortened by 10 bases and J by 9 bases, with 19 bases between the two germline ends. Germline CDR1 MNHEY, CDR2 SVGAGI. CDR3 loop: CATLMGGAGSPLHF. The CDR3 DNA is TGTGCCACCCTGATGGGGGGCGCAGGTTCACCCCTCCACTTT.

This clonotype was counted between two and nine times. This may arise from a read error, as a much more abundant clone is one base away. V gene TRBV3-1 combines with J gene TRBJ2-7, with D unresolved. Trimming cost V 3 bases and J 2 bases, with 8 bases left between them. There are 13 residues in the CDR3. Germline V gene data show CDR1 as LGHDT and CDR2 as YNNKEL (reference sequence). CDR3 residues: CASSHLDTYEQYF. CDR3 bases: TGTGCCAGCAGCCACCTCGACACCTACGAGCAGTACTTC.

The chain is built from TRBV29-1 and TRBJ2-1, with D perhaps given as TRBD1 or TRBD2 (6 bases each). V was trimmed by 4 bases and J by 5 bases, leaving 12 bases between them. The CDR3 loop spans 13 amino acids. The germline V gene has CDR1 SQVTM and CDR2 ANQGSEA. The CDR3 DNA follows: TGCAGCGTTGCCAGGGGCGGGGACAATGAGCAGTTCTTC. Translating gives CSVARGGDNEQFF.

This clonotype was seen only a few times. This sequence joins TRBV10-2 and TRBJ2-7; TRBD1 aligns across 7 bases. The V segment lost 7 bases and the J segment 0 bases; nucleotides outside the gene matches: 3. Germline-derived CDR1 and CDR2 are WSHSY and SAAADI. The CDR3 has 13 residues. The DNA for the CDR3 is TGCGCCAGCATGACAGGGCACTCCTACGAGCAGTACTTC. It encodes CASMTGHSYEQYF.

This clonotype is medium-sized in the sample. The CDR3 bases are TGTGCCAGCAGCTTAGTACAAGACTATAATTCACCCCTCCACTTT. Protein sequence: CASSLVQDYNSPLHF. The gene calls are TRBV7-2 and TRBJ1-6; D call uncertain. V was pared by 1 base and J by 3 bases, with 7 bases between. CDR1 is SGHTA and CDR2 is FQGNSA in the germline V gene. CDR3 length: 15 residues.